This T cell receptor beta chain originates from a study of blood T cell repertoires in COVID-19. In the study overall: Acute and convalescent COVID-19 samples came from the United States, Italy and Spain. The cDNA or gDNA used as material had been derived from T cells, B-cell-depleted T cells, or PBMCs.

As handled by the study authors: For nucleated cells, counts were estimated from reference gene primer amplification. TCRdb's table, derived via immunoSEQ multiplex PCR, lists solely in-frame clones and lacks some. The V and J calls and clone size are taken from that table; D and trimming were inferred from the DNA. The sample consists of approximately 150,000 clones, roughly 84% of them appearing once. This CDR3 contains 17 residues. Trimming removed 0 bases from V and 3 bases from J, with 16 bases in between. From germline, CDR1 is MGHRA and CDR2 YSYEKL. The sequence derives from a man between 70 and 80 years old with active or convalescent COVID-19. The sample comprised peripheral blood. The chain joins TRBV4-1 to TRBJ2-3; tentatively, D is TRBD1 (6 bases). CDR3 bases: TGCGCCAGCAGCCAAGACCATCCGAGGGGGTCGACAGATACGCAGTATTTT. Its protein product is CASSQDHPRGSTDTQYF.